This T cell receptor (beta chain) stems from a study of blood T cells in healthy people across ages. Overall study context: Template switching caught about one barcoded beta molecule for each two T cells.

The CDR3 loop spans 14 amino acids. Germline CDR1 and CDR2: SGHVS and FNYEAQ. A second PCR of 7 to 11 cycles used a sample-barcoded 5' primer and a J-beta primer mix. Each CDR3 protein gets one entry after TCRdb re-called the 5' RACE reads with MiXCR. Of 1.5 million to 2 million distinct CDR3 sequences in the sample, roughly 32% were seen once. A remark on this clonotype: This clone may be a read error of a much larger clone one base away.

About 10 milliliters of peripheral blood were drawn from each donor into EDTA-treated tubes. Researchers isolated at least 6 million PBMCs per sample. This receptor was taken from a woman aged 25 to 39 in good health. This chain links TRBV7-6 with TRBJ2-6; tentative D call: TRBD1 (5 bases). What was sequenced was blood. The CDR3 region is CASSGAPGANVRTF. CDR3 bases: TGTGCCAGCAGCGGGGCTCCTGGGGCCAACGTCCGGACTTTC.